The rows below give T cell receptor beta chains drawn from one sample of a study of T-cell reconstitution after alpha-beta-depleted transplantation in children. TCRdb re-called the PCR reads with MiXCR, one entry per CDR3 protein. The sample has 250,000 or so distinct CDR3 sequences, roughly a quarter seen once. The sample in question was PBMCs, mostly from graft donor cells, obtained 360 days after TCRalphabeta/CD19-depleted stem cell transplant. The source is a female patient aged 2-15 years who had a stem cell transplant for congenital amegakaryocytic thrombocytopenia, so the T cells may come from the graft donor. Both conserved end residues are part of each CDR3. The order of the fields is clone size, V gene, D gene, J gene, CDR3 DNA, CDR3 protein. The D gene is left open where the match is weak. Clone size is given for some rows only: seen once, a few or many times, or a class if the clone is expanded.

>few|TRBV15|TRBD1|TRBJ2-2
TGTGCCACCAGCGGACAGGAAAACGGGGAGCTGTTTTTT
CATSGQENGELFF
>NA|TRBV14|NA|TRBJ2-4
TGTGCCAGCAGCCTGTTGACACCGTGGCAGCTCAAAAACATTCAGTACTTC
CASSLLTPWQLKNIQYF
>NA|TRBV20-1|NA|TRBJ1-5
TGCAGTCCACAAGGGGTAGGGGGCAATCAGCCCCAGCATTTT
CSPQGVGGNQPQHF
>NA|TRBV12-3/TRBV12-4|NA|TRBJ2-7
TGTGCCAGCAGTTTGGTGGGGGCCCCCGAGCAGTACTTC
CASSLVGAPEQYF
>few|TRBV13|NA|TRBJ2-7
TGTGCCAGCAGCTCCCGGGACAAGTCCTACGAGCAGTACTTC
CASSSRDKSYEQYF
>NA|TRBV28|TRBD1|TRBJ2-1
TGTGCCAGGGGCCCAGGGGGCCTCCGGGTGAATGAGCAGTTCTTC
CARGPGGLRVNEQFF
>NA|TRBV11-2|NA|TRBJ1-4
TGTGCCAGCAGCTTGTCCACAGGTTCCGCTAATGAAAAACTGTTTTTT
CASSLSTGSANEKLFF
>NA|TRBV28|TRBD1|TRBJ1-4
TGTGCCAGCAGACGCTCAGCCCTCAAACAGGGGGCAGCTAATGAAAAACTGTTTTTT
CASRRSALKQGAANEKLFF
>many|TRBV5-1|TRBD2|TRBJ2-5
TGCGCCAGCAGCCCAGGGACTATCCAAGGAGAGACCCAGTACTTC
CASSPGTIQGETQYF
>once|TRBV20-1|NA|TRBJ2-2
TGCAGTGCTAGAGGGGGGACGCCCATTGTGTCTGGGGAGCTGTTTTTT
CSARGGTPIVSGELFF
>few|TRBV2|NA|TRBJ2-1
TGTGCCAGCAGTGAAATCATCGGACAGCCGGGACTGCAGCCAGTCTTC
CASSEIIGQPGLQPVF
>many|TRBV4-2|TRBD1|TRBJ1-1
TGTGCCAGCAGCCAAGATTGGACAGGGGGCGGCACTGAAGCTTTCTTT
CASSQDWTGGGTEAFF
>NA|TRBV5-1|NA|TRBJ2-7
TGCGCCAGCAGTGTGGGGTCCTCCTACGAGCAGTACTTC
CASSVGSSYEQYF
>NA|TRBV27|NA|TRBJ2-6
TGTGCCAGCAGTTTATGGGTAGAGGGGCCTACTTCTGGGGCCAACGTCCTGACTTTC
CASSLWVEGPTSGANVLTF
>many|TRBV28|NA|TRBJ1-3
TGTGCCAGCAGTTTAAGGCCAGCTGGAAACACCATATATTTT
CASSLRPAGNTIYF
>NA|TRBV10-2|NA|TRBJ2-7
TGCGCCAGCAGTGTTGCCAGGTTCTACGAGCAGTACTTC
CASSVARFYEQYF
>NA|TRBV15|NA|TRBJ2-1
TGTGCCACCAGCAGAGTGGGGCGGACCCTCGTATTCTTC
CATSRVGRTLVFF
>NA|TRBV28|NA|TRBJ2-4
TGTGCCAGCAGTTTCGGAGGTCTAGCCAAAAACATTCAGTACTTC
CASSFGGLAKNIQYF
>once|TRBV7-9|TRBD2|TRBJ2-1
TGTGCCAGCAGCTCGAGCGGGATACGCCTCGATGAGCAGTTCTTC
CASSSSGIRLDEQFF
>many|TRBV5-1|TRBD2|TRBJ2-1
TGCGCCAGCAGCGATAGCGGGTACAATGAGCAGTTCTTC
CASSDSGYNEQFF
>few|TRBV12-3/TRBV12-4|NA|TRBJ1-1
TGTGCCAGCACACGGGGAGGAGCGAACACTGAAGCTTTCTTT
CASTRGGANTEAFF
>NA|TRBV4-2|TRBD2|TRBJ2-3
TGTGCCAGCAGCCACTCGACTAGCGGGGGGAGCACAGATACGCAGTATTTT
CASSHSTSGGSTDTQYF
>few|TRBV27|TRBD2|TRBJ2-3
TGTGCCAGCAGGGGACTAACCCCTAGCACAGATACGCAGTATTTT
CASRGLTPSTDTQYF
>NA|TRBV7-9|NA|TRBJ2-7
TGTGCCAGCAGCCCAGGACGGGGCCTTATCTACGAGCAGTACTTC
CASSPGRGLIYEQYF
>NA|TRBV12-3/TRBV12-4|TRBD2|TRBJ2-1
TGTGCCAGCAGTTCTGTTTCGCGAGGTCTAGCGGTACCCTACAATGAGCAGTTCTTC
CASSSVSRGLAVPYNEQFF
>few|TRBV27|TRBD1|TRBJ1-1
TGTGCCAGCAGTCCGTCCTACGGGACAGAAAACACTGAAGCTTTCTTT
CASSPSYGTENTEAFF
>NA|TRBV9|TRBD2|TRBJ2-1
TGTGCCAGCAGCAACTTAGCGGGGAGCTCCTACAATGAGCAGTTCTTC
CASSNLAGSSYNEQFF
>few|TRBV29-1|NA|TRBJ1-4
TGCAGCGTTTATACTCCAACTAATGAAAAACTGTTTTTT
CSVYTPTNEKLFF
>NA|TRBV4-3|TRBD2|TRBJ2-1
TGCGCCAGCAGACTTGGACTAGCGGGAACGAATGAGCAGTTCTTC
CASRLGLAGTNEQFF
>few|TRBV27|NA|TRBJ1-1
TGTGCCAGCAGTTGGCTAGGTCCAAACACTGAAGCTTTCTTT
CASSWLGPNTEAFF
>NA|TRBV19|NA|TRBJ2-2
TGTGCCAGTACCTCGGGCCAGTTCACCGGGGAGCTGTTTTTT
CASTSGQFTGELFF
>few|TRBV18|NA|TRBJ2-1
TGTGCCAGCTCACCATTAGGACGGAGGGACAATGAGCAGTTCTTC
CASSPLGRRDNEQFF
>NA|TRBV20-1|TRBD2|TRBJ2-3
TGCAGTGCTATCCTAGCGGGAGGATTAGATACGCAGTATTTT
CSAILAGGLDTQYF
>few|TRBV20-1|TRBD2|TRBJ2-3
TGCAGTGCTACCGATAGCGGGAGAACAGATACGCAGTATTTT
CSATDSGRTDTQYF
>NA|TRBV29-1|TRBD2|TRBJ2-7
TGCAGCGTTGAGACTAGCGGGACTAACTACGAGCAGTACTTC
CSVETSGTNYEQYF
>many|TRBV24-1|NA|TRBJ2-3
TGTGCCACCAGCCGGGACAGCACAGATACGCAGTATTTT
CATSRDSTDTQYF
>NA|TRBV4-2|NA|TRBJ1-1
TGTGCCAGCAGCCGGCCGGATGATATCGGCACTGAAGCTTTCTTT
CASSRPDDIGTEAFF
>few|TRBV2|TRBD2|TRBJ2-7
TGTGCCAGCAGGGGACTATCCTACGAGCAGTACTTC
CASRGLSYEQYF
>NA|TRBV11-2|NA|TRBJ2-3
TGTGCCAGCAGCTTCGGGAGTACGGGAGATACGCAGTATTTT
CASSFGSTGDTQYF
>few|TRBV10-3|NA|TRBJ2-3
TGTGCCATCAGTGAGTCGAGAGCGGCTAACACAGATACGCAGTATTTT
CAISESRAANTDTQYF
>NA|TRBV10-3|TRBD2|TRBJ2-1
TGTGCCATCAGTGGGGGGGGACTATACAATGAGCAGTTCTTC
CAISGGGLYNEQFF
>NA|TRBV5-4|NA|TRBJ1-2
TGTGCCAGCAGCTTGATGACCAGTAATGGCTACACCTTC
CASSLMTSNGYTF
>NA|TRBV20-1|NA|TRBJ1-1
TGCAGTGCGATTGGACGGGCGAACACTGAAGCTTTCTTT
CSAIGRANTEAFF
>NA|TRBV5-1|NA|TRBJ2-1
TGCGCCAGCAGCCCAACTGATGGGACACACACTATCTTCTTC
CASSPTDGTHTIFF
>NA|TRBV15|NA|TRBJ1-5
TGTGCCACCAGCAGAGATCCCGCCCGGGGACACCATTATAGCAATCAGCCCCAGCATTTT
CATSRDPARGHHYSNQPQHF
>NA|TRBV4-1|NA|TRBJ1-3
TGCGCCAGCAGCCAAGGTTCTCGGGGCGCCGGAAACACCATATATTTT
CASSQGSRGAGNTIYF